The rows below give T cell receptor beta chains drawn from one sample of a study of glioma-infiltrating T cells. TCRdb called the multiplex PCR reads again in MiXCR, with one record for every CDR3 protein. The sample lists about 140,000 distinct CDR3 sequences; roughly two fifths were seen once. Input material: glioma tissue, nonneoplastic brain tissue, or PBMCs (not recorded which). These receptors all come from a human donor with low-grade glioma or glioblastoma, undergoing nonglioma brain surgery, or in good health (not recorded which). The CDR3 runs from the conserved cysteine through the conserved F or W. Each record gives: D gene, J gene, V gene, clone size, CDR3 protein, CDR3 DNA. The D gene is left open where the match is weak. Not every row has a clone size; where given, it reads once, few, many or a size class.

D gene: TRBD2; J gene: TRBJ2-1; V gene: TRBV20-1; clone size: NA; CDR3 protein: CSAGGTSGNWVEQFF; CDR3 DNA: TGCAGTGCTGGAGGGACTAGCGGGAATTGGGTTGAGCAGTTCTTC
D gene: TRBD1; J gene: TRBJ1-4; V gene: TRBV27; clone size: few; CDR3 protein: CASSHLGTDEKLFF; CDR3 DNA: TGTGCCAGCAGTCATCTAGGGACAGATGAAAAACTGTTTTTT
D gene: NA; J gene: TRBJ2-3; V gene: TRBV27; clone size: NA; CDR3 protein: CASSDWGGRGIDTQYF; CDR3 DNA: TGTGCCAGCAGTGACTGGGGGGGGCGTGGGATAGATACGCAGTATTTT
D gene: NA; J gene: TRBJ1-2; V gene: TRBV29-1; clone size: NA; CDR3 protein: CSVEEKGYYGYTF; CDR3 DNA: TGCAGCGTTGAAGAAAAGGGATACTATGGCTACACCTTC
D gene: NA; J gene: TRBJ2-1; V gene: TRBV12-3/TRBV12-4; clone size: few; CDR3 protein: CASSEFGGLANEQFF; CDR3 DNA: TGTGCCAGCAGTGAATTTGGGGGCCTGGCGAATGAGCAGTTCTTC
D gene: NA; J gene: TRBJ1-4; V gene: TRBV6-1; clone size: NA; CDR3 protein: CASTSFPGAWEKLFF; CDR3 DNA: TGTGCCAGCACGAGCTTTCCGGGGGCTTGGGAAAAACTGTTTTTT
D gene: TRBD2; J gene: TRBJ2-7; V gene: TRBV6-2/TRBV6-3; clone size: few; CDR3 protein: CASSFPREGTYEQYF; CDR3 DNA: TGTGCCAGCAGTTTCCCGAGGGAGGGAACCTACGAGCAGTACTTC
D gene: NA; J gene: TRBJ2-3; V gene: TRBV6-6; clone size: NA; CDR3 protein: CASSYSLWQVADTQYF; CDR3 DNA: TGTGCCAGCAGTTACTCGCTTTGGCAGGTCGCAGATACGCAGTATTTT
D gene: NA; J gene: TRBJ2-7; V gene: TRBV6-1; clone size: NA; CDR3 protein: CASRDGRDEQYF; CDR3 DNA: TGTGCCAGCAGGGACGGACGGGACGAGCAGTACTTC
D gene: NA; J gene: TRBJ2-7; V gene: TRBV7-2; clone size: few; CDR3 protein: CASSVLGVGLRDYEQYF; CDR3 DNA: TGTGCCAGCAGTGTCTTAGGTGTCGGCCTACGAGACTACGAGCAGTACTTC
D gene: TRBD1; J gene: TRBJ2-1; V gene: TRBV2; clone size: few; CDR3 protein: CASEKDRGDEQFF; CDR3 DNA: TGTGCCAGTGAAAAGGACAGGGGGGATGAGCAGTTCTTC
D gene: NA; J gene: TRBJ1-1; V gene: TRBV7-2; clone size: few; CDR3 protein: CASSLVGQGSFAEAFF; CDR3 DNA: TGTGCCAGCAGCTTAGTTGGTCAGGGGAGTTTCGCTGAAGCTTTCTTT
D gene: TRBD2; J gene: TRBJ2-1; V gene: TRBV10-3; clone size: NA; CDR3 protein: CAIRSGGEYNEQFF; CDR3 DNA: TGTGCCATCAGGAGCGGGGGGGAATACAATGAGCAGTTCTTC
D gene: NA; J gene: TRBJ1-1; V gene: TRBV20-1; clone size: few; CDR3 protein: CSARVSREPFSAFF; CDR3 DNA: TGCAGTGCTAGAGTTTCCAGGGAACCTTTTTCAGCTTTCTTT
D gene: NA; J gene: TRBJ2-1; V gene: TRBV18; clone size: NA; CDR3 protein: CASSPLGGLANEQFF; CDR3 DNA: TGTGCCAGCTCACCTCTTGGGGGGCTGGCCAATGAGCAGTTCTTC
D gene: TRBD1; J gene: TRBJ2-1; V gene: TRBV6-2/TRBV6-3; clone size: NA; CDR3 protein: CASSYSGTVYNEQFF; CDR3 DNA: TGTGCCAGCAGTTACTCAGGGACAGTATACAATGAGCAGTTCTTC
D gene: TRBD1; J gene: TRBJ2-7; V gene: TRBV29-1; clone size: NA; CDR3 protein: CSVGQIYEQYF; CDR3 DNA: TGCAGCGTGGGACAGATCTACGAGCAGTACTTC
D gene: TRBD1; J gene: TRBJ1-1; V gene: TRBV12-3/TRBV12-4; clone size: NA; CDR3 protein: CASSPRFGTGGAEAFF; CDR3 DNA: TGTGCCAGCAGTCCCCGCTTCGGGACAGGGGGCGCGGAAGCTTTCTTT
D gene: TRBD1; J gene: TRBJ2-5; V gene: TRBV6-2/TRBV6-3; clone size: NA; CDR3 protein: CASSYTGGETQYF; CDR3 DNA: TGTGCCAGCAGTTACACAGGGGGAGAGACCCAGTACTTC
D gene: NA; J gene: TRBJ2-7; V gene: TRBV11-2; clone size: once; CDR3 protein: CASSLGVVNEQYF; CDR3 DNA: TGTGCCAGCAGCTTAGGAGTTGTGAACGAGCAGTACTTC
D gene: NA; J gene: TRBJ1-1; V gene: TRBV6-1; clone size: few; CDR3 protein: CASSPRTETGEAFF; CDR3 DNA: TGTGCCAGCAGCCCAAGGACGGAGACGGGTGAAGCTTTCTTT
D gene: NA; J gene: TRBJ1-6; V gene: TRBV27; clone size: NA; CDR3 protein: CASSLRPHSPLHF; CDR3 DNA: TGTGCCAGCAGTCTCCGTCCCCACTCACCCCTCCACTTT
D gene: TRBD1; J gene: TRBJ1-2; V gene: TRBV5-6; clone size: NA; CDR3 protein: CASSLQGQDYGYTF; CDR3 DNA: TGTGCCAGCAGCTTACAGGGGCAGGACTATGGCTACACCTTC